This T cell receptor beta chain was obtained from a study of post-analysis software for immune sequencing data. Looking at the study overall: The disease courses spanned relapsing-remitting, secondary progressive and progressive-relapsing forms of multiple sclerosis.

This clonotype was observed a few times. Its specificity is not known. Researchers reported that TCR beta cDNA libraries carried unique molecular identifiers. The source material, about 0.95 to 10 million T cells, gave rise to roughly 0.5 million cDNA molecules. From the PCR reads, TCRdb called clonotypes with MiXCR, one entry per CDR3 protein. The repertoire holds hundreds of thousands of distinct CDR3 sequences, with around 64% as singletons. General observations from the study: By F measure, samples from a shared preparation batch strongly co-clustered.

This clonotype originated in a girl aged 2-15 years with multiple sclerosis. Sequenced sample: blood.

The chain's CDR3 is CASSFSGTGAEQYF. CDR3 bases: TGTGCCAGCAGCTTCTCCGGGACAGGGGCCGAGCAGTACTTC. V usage is TRBV7-2 and J usage is TRBJ2-5; 10 bases fit TRBD1. The J call is in doubt because the DNA end fits TRBJ2-7 better. Germline CDR1 is SGHTA and CDR2 is FQGNSA. The CDR3 has 14 amino acids.